Following are 24 T cell receptor beta chains from one sample sequenced in a study of cytomegalovirus exposure and HLA in healthy donors. The PCR made use of 60 Vbeta and 13 Jbeta primers. TCRdb's copy holds only in-frame clones and misses some; the assay was immunoSEQ multiplex PCR. The sample contains some 180,000 clones, just over 75% of which appear only once. Source material: PBMCs. The receptors here all came from a woman in her sixties or seventies in good health and CMV-seropositive.

The chain recombines TRBV5-4 with TRBJ2-1, with TRBD2 identical over 13 bases. The CDR3 is 16 residues long. Per the germline V gene, CDR1 is SGHNT and CDR2 is YYREEE (reference sequence). V shed 4 bases, J shed 4 bases, and the junction held 5 bases outside the gene matches. The CDR3 spells CASSPGTSGTYNEQFF. CDR3 sequence (DNA): TGTGCCAGCAGCCCCGGGACTAGCGGGACTTACAATGAGCAGTTCTTC.

The chain has TRBV9 and TRBJ2-5, with TRBD1 identical over 12 bases. The DNA matches TRBJ2-7 better at its end, which makes the J call doubtful. This CDR3 is 16 amino acids long. Germline V gene sequence: CDR1 SGDLS, CDR2 YYNGEE. CDR3 in DNA: TGTGCCAGCAGCGGCGGGGGGACAGGGGGCCCCTACGAGCAGTACTTC. It specifies CASSGGGTGGPYEQYF.

This chain connects TRBV29-1 to TRBJ1-4, with 7 nucleotides matching TRBD1. The V segment lost 1 base and the J segment 8 bases; nucleotides outside the gene matches: 10. Germline lookup yields CDR1 SQVTM and CDR2 ANQGSEA. This CDR3 is 15 amino acids long. The CDR3 DNA sequence: TGCAGCGTTGAAGCCGCGACAGGGAGTGGAGAAAAACTGTTTTTT. Protein product: CSVEAATGSGEKLFF.

Worth noting for this clone: This specimen includes other DNA sequences encoding the same CDR3. This chain links TRBV28 with TRBJ1-2; 7 bases agree with TRBD1. CDR3 length: 13 residues. The germline gives CDR1 MDHEN, CDR2 SYDVKM. J was trimmed by 2 bases and V by 6 bases; bases with no gene match: 3. The CDR3, as DNA: TGTGCCAGCAGCCCGGGACAGAACTATGGCTACACCTTC. This translates into CASSPGQNYGYTF.

The rearrangement uses TRBV27 and TRBJ2-7; 14 nucleotides align to TRBD2. V shed 6 bases and J 6 bases; nucleotides not matched to a gene: 1. Per germline, CDR1 MNHEY and CDR2 SMNVEV (reference sequence). The CDR3 has 13 residues. The CDR3 sequence: CASRGLAGGEQYF. The CDR3 DNA reads TGTGCCAGCAGAGGACTAGCGGGGGGCGAGCAGTACTTC.

The chain couples TRBV10-1 to TRBJ2-5; 12 nucleotides line up with TRBD2. J was trimmed by 0 bases and V by 6 bases; bases with no gene match: 5. Germline lookup yields CDR1 WNHNN and CDR2 SYGVQD (reference sequence). This CDR3 spans 16 amino acids. CDR3 sequence reads: CASRLAGGHNQETQYF. In DNA form, the CDR3 reads TGCGCCAGCAGGCTAGCGGGGGGGCACAACCAAGAGACCCAGTACTTC.

The chain joins TRBV19 to TRBJ1-1; tentatively, D is TRBD1 (5 bases). There are 13 residues in the CDR3. CDR1 and CDR2 from the germline V gene are LNHDA and SQIVND (reference sequence). The V gene lost 6 bases and the J gene lost 8 bases, with 16 bases spanning the gap. The CDR3 loop reads CASRTSDRQEAFF. The CDR3 nucleotides read TGTGCCAGTAGAACAAGTGATCGACAGGAAGCTTTCTTT.

The V gene is TRBV18, the J gene TRBJ1-2, with D tentatively TRBD1 (5 bases). The CDR3 has 17 residues. Trimming pared 3 bases from V and 4 bases from J, leaving 21 bases between. CDR1 and CDR2 from the germline V gene are KGHSH and LQKENI. The CDR3 sequence is CASSPQSSDGASYGYTF. The CDR3 DNA is TGTGCCAGCTCACCGCAATCTTCTGATGGGGCAAGCTATGGCTACACCTTC. The full variable domain, completed using reference TRBV18 and TRBJ1-2, is NAGVMQNPRHLVRRRGQEARLRCSPMKGHSHVYWYRQLPEEGLKFMVYLQKENIIDESGMPKERFSAEFPKEGPSILRIQQVVRGDSAAYFCASSPQSSDGASYGYTFGSGTRLTVV.

A note on this clone: In the same sample, other DNA sequences code for this CDR3. The V and J genes are TRBV5-6 and TRBJ2-3, with D possibly TRBD2 on 6 matching bases. V was trimmed by 4 bases and J by 0 bases, leaving 12 bases between them. This CDR3 spans 15 amino acids. Per the germline V gene, CDR1 is SGHDT and CDR2 is YYEEEE. CDR3 bases: TGTGCCAGCAGCGCGGGACTTACTAGCACAGATACGCAGTATTTT. This codes for CASSAGLTSTDTQYF.

The chain uses TRBV5-1 and TRBJ2-2; 9 positions agree with TRBD1. Trimming at V came to 4 bases and at J to 4 bases, leaving 2 bases not matched to a gene. Germline CDR1 and CDR2: SGHRS and YFSETQ. This CDR3 is built from 14 residues. CDR3 in DNA: TGCGCCAGCAGCCCGGGACAGGGCACCGGGGAGCTGTTTTTT. This gives the protein CASSPGQGTGELFF.

The chain uses TRBV6-1 and TRBJ1-4; D remains ambiguous. This CDR3 comprises 12 residues. The V gene lost 7 bases and the J gene lost 7 bases, with 10 bases spanning the gap. The germline gives CDR1 MNHNS, CDR2 SASEGT. This CDR3 is CASTSVAEKLFF. For the CDR3, the DNA is TGTGCCAGCACAAGCGTGGCTGAAAAACTGTTTTTT.

The chain joins TRBV7-8 to TRBJ2-2; 8 bases are shared with TRBD2. This CDR3 is 17 amino acids long. J gave up 6 bases and V 0 bases, and 9 bases lay outside the gene matches. CDR1 and CDR2 (germline): SGHVS, FQNEAQ. CDR3 amino acids: CASSLAARLASAGELFF. In nucleotides, the CDR3 is TGTGCCAGCAGCTTAGCTGCCCGACTAGCGTCCGCCGGGGAGCTGTTTTTT.

This clone came up once. This CDR3 reads CASRRQIMNTEAFF. Written as DNA, the CDR3 is TGTGCCAGTAGAAGACAGATCATGAACACTGAAGCTTTCTTT. The chain uses TRBV19 and TRBJ1-1; a weak D match, TRBD1 (5 bases). Deletions cut 6 bases from V and 0 bases from J, with 11 bases between. The CDR3 length is 14 residues. Germline CDR1 and CDR2: LNHDA and SQIVND (reference sequence).

This rearrangement joins TRBV18 to TRBJ2-5, with 7 nucleotides matching TRBD1. V shed 3 bases and J 2 bases; nucleotides not matched to a gene: 6. The CDR3 runs to 15 residues. From germline, CDR1 is KGHSH and CDR2 LQKENI. CDR3 loop: CASSPRGHVQETQYF. The CDR3 DNA reads as TGTGCCAGCTCACCGAGGGGGCACGTTCAAGAGACCCAGTACTTC.

This clone was seen more than once but under ten times. The genes are TRBV27 and TRBJ2-3; weak D call: TRBD1 (6 bases). Trimming took 5 bases from V and 7 from J, leaving 22 bases between them. The CDR3 runs 16 residues. The germline V gene encodes CDR1 MNHEY and CDR2 SMNVEV (reference sequence). The CDR3 spells CASSPRWGLVPHTQYF. The CDR3 region has the DNA TGTGCCAGCAGTCCCAGGTGGGGGCTGGTACCTCATACGCAGTATTTT.

The CDR3 DNA sequence: TGTGCCAGCGAGGGACAGGGGTTCGATCAGCCCCAGCATTTT. This translates into CASEGQGFDQPQHF. The chain couples TRBV28 to TRBJ1-5; 10 bases line up with TRBD1. Germline V CDR1 and CDR2: MDHEN, SYDVKM. The CDR3 has 14 residues. V lost 8 bases and J lost 5; bases outside the gene matches: 6. Together with reference TRBV28 and TRBJ1-5, the CDR3 gives the full variable domain: DVKVTQSSRYLVKRTGEKVFLECVQDMDHENMFWYRQDPGLGLRLIYFSYDVKMKEKGDIPEGYSVSREKKERFSLILESASTNQTSMYLCASEGQGFDQPQHFGDGTRLSIL.

This chain links TRBV9 with TRBJ1-1; D is ambiguous. Germline CDR1 and CDR2: SGDLS and YYNGEE. V shed 3 bases and J shed 3 bases, with 6 bases lying between them. This CDR3 region has 12 residues. The CDR3 is CASSGTDTEAFF. In nucleotides, the CDR3 is TGTGCCAGCAGCGGGACTGACACTGAAGCTTTCTTT.

The chain joins TRBV6-1 to TRBJ2-1; a possible D gene is TRBD2 (6 bases). The CDR3 runs to 13 residues. Germline loops: CDR1 MNHNS, CDR2 SASEGT. V was shortened by 7 bases and J by 4 bases, with 11 bases between the two germline ends. The CDR3 region has the DNA TGTGCCAGCACGGGGACTCTTTACAATGAGCAGTTCTTC. Translating gives CASTGTLYNEQFF.

This clone showed up just a few times. The V call is TRBV28, the J call TRBJ1-3; D is undetermined. From germline, CDR1 is MDHEN and CDR2 SYDVKM. CDR3 length: 17 amino acids. V was shortened by 5 bases and J by 2 bases, with 19 bases between the two germline ends. DNA of the CDR3: TGTGCCAGCAGTCACACCCTAGAGACTTTCCCTGGAAACACCATATATTTT. This encodes CASSHTLETFPGNTIYF. Looking up the rest from reference TRBV28 and TRBJ1-3 gives the full variable domain: DVKVTQSSRYLVKRTGEKVFLECVQDMDHENMFWYRQDPGLGLRLIYFSYDVKMKEKGDIPEGYSVSREKKERFSLILESASTNQTSMYLCASSHTLETFPGNTIYFGEGSWLTVV.

The chain couples TRBV7-2 to TRBJ2-3; 16 positions match TRBD2. Trimming took 4 bases from V and 5 from J; bases not matched to a gene: 9. CDR1 is SGHTA, CDR2 FQGNSA, per germline. The CDR3 covers 18 residues. The CDR3 sequence: CASSWAGTSGRARDTQYF. The CDR3 DNA sequence: TGTGCCAGCAGCTGGGCCGGGACTAGCGGGAGGGCCAGAGATACGCAGTATTTT.

This clone was picked up one time. The V gene is TRBV28, the J gene TRBJ1-2; 9 bases align to TRBD1. J was trimmed by 8 bases and V by 4 bases; bases with no gene match: 5. The length of the CDR3 is 13 residues. CDR1 and CDR2 (germline): MDHEN, SYDVKM. The CDR3 DNA follows: TGTGCCAGCAGTTCAGGGACAGGGTTCGGCTACACCTTC. Translated, it gives CASSSGTGFGYTF.

The V call is TRBV10-3, the J call TRBJ2-7, with D perhaps TRBD2 (5 bases). Germline V gene sequence: CDR1 ENHRY, CDR2 SYGVKD. V lost 0 bases and J lost 3, with 9 bases in between. The CDR3 has 14 residues. Written as DNA, the CDR3 is TGTGCCATCAGTGAGTCGACGGGGTTCTACGAGCAGTACTTC. Its translation: CAISESTGFYEQYF.

V usage is TRBV5-4 and J usage is TRBJ1-6, with 7 bases matching TRBD1. The trim removed 4 bases at V and 4 bases at J, leaving 11 bases unmatched. The CDR3 runs 17 residues. From germline, CDR1 is SGHNT and CDR2 YYREEE (reference sequence). CDR3 protein: CASSQVIGGVYNSPLHF. The CDR3 nucleotides are TGTGCCAGCAGCCAAGTGATAGGGGGCGTGTATAATTCACCCCTCCACTTT.

V is TRBV7-9 and J is TRBJ1-1; 8 bases fit TRBD1. The germline V gene has CDR1 SEHNR and CDR2 FQNEAQ (reference sequence). There are 14 residues in the CDR3. Germline trimming cut 5 bases from V and 0 bases from J; bases unmatched to any gene: 2. The CDR3 is CASSGDRLNTEAFF. The DNA of the CDR3 is TGTGCCAGCAGCGGGGACAGGTTGAACACTGAAGCTTTCTTT.